The rows below give T cell receptor beta chains drawn from one sample of a study of post-analysis software for immune sequencing data. MiXCR was run by TCRdb on the PCR reads, yielding one entry per CDR3 protein. The sample lists fewer than 600,000 distinct CDR3 sequences; 45% were seen once. The sequenced sample was blood. These receptors were collected from a girl aged 5-17 years with multiple sclerosis. Both conserved end residues are trimmed from each CDR3. Fields, in order: D gene, V gene, J gene, CDR3 protein. D genes are given only for firm matches.

>.|TRBV10-3|TRBJ2-7
AISESHQLLYEQY
>.|TRBV29-1|TRBJ2-2
SVEGRGRELF
>TRBD2|TRBV20-1|TRBJ2-5
SATEGRADQETQY
>.|TRBV12-3/TRBV12-4|TRBJ2-1
ASSPKKTEIKYNEQF
>TRBD1|TRBV4-3|TRBJ2-1
ASSHGGQSSYNEQF
>TRBD2|TRBV20-1|TRBJ2-7
SASVLAGPESMGEQY
>TRBD2|TRBV20-1|TRBJ2-1
SARGSGGSPYNEQF
>.|TRBV2|TRBJ1-5
ASRGGTGFGQPQH
>.|TRBV6-5|TRBJ2-2
ASSYWASTGELF
>TRBD2|TRBV4-2|TRBJ2-1
ASSLPFGAGDSNEQF
>.|TRBV7-2|TRBJ2-5
ASSLAQQETQY
>.|TRBV7-2|TRBJ1-2
ASSLSRATPNYGYT
>TRBD1|TRBV5-1|TRBJ2-7
ASSGWTGPYYEQY
>TRBD2|TRBV5-1|TRBJ2-1
ASSLGLGRESVNEQF
>TRBD1|TRBV28|TRBJ1-2
ASTIPRGQGANYGYT
>TRBD2|TRBV20-1|TRBJ2-3
SARELAGGDTQY
>TRBD2|TRBV7-9|TRBJ2-7
ASTLATSGGSYEQY
>.|TRBV20-1|TRBJ2-1
SASGQSVYNEQF
>.|TRBV12-3/TRBV12-4|TRBJ2-5
ASGRSRGEETQY
>.|TRBV29-1|TRBJ2-7
SVAVDPYEQY
>.|TRBV7-9|TRBJ2-7
ASSLGGLTYEQY
>.|TRBV29-1|.
SVAQVNQGEQY
>TRBD1|TRBV28|TRBJ1-6
ASSEGQAGSPLH
>.|TRBV15|TRBJ2-5
ATSSGAEQETQY
>.|TRBV12-3/TRBV12-4|TRBJ2-5
ASRTGTTPETQY
>.|TRBV18|TRBJ2-1
ASSKRDTGIYNEQF
>.|TRBV21-1|TRBJ1-2
ASSPEGTPPYGYT
>.|TRBV27|TRBJ2-1
ASSLLFDRTNEQF
>.|TRBV3-1|TRBJ2-5
ANSQDHAQETQY
>TRBD2|TRBV29-1|TRBJ2-5
SVDTGGLYLETQY
>.|TRBV9|TRBJ2-6
ASSVGGTVSGANVLT
>.|TRBV6-1|TRBJ2-3
ASRAGTYRTDTQY
>.|TRBV3-1|TRBJ1-2
ASSQDRRGYYGYT
>.|TRBV27|TRBJ2-7
ASSLSRTYSYEQY
>.|TRBV7-2|TRBJ2-7
ASSPRVVQSEQY
>.|TRBV29-1|TRBJ1-1
SVAPVLNTEAF
>TRBD2|TRBV7-8|TRBJ2-7
ASSLDGLAVFGAYEQY
>.|TRBV4-1|.
ASSQPQQGRYEQY
>TRBD1|TRBV20-1|TRBJ1-5
SARTGGEINQPQH
>.|TRBV12-3/TRBV12-4|TRBJ1-5
ASRRGASNQPQH
>.|TRBV6-6|TRBJ1-3
ASSYSDLSGNTIY
>.|TRBV12-3/TRBV12-4|TRBJ2-4
ASSPQVELAKNIQY
>TRBD2|TRBV4-1|TRBJ2-5
ASSQGGRETETQY
>.|TRBV5-1|TRBJ2-1
ASSSLTEQF
>.|TRBV7-6|TRBJ2-2
ASSYSGVAGTGELF
>TRBD2|TRBV4-1|TRBJ2-7
ASSQGGRVTYEQY
>.|TRBV6-2/TRBV6-3|TRBJ2-3
ASSYALEGYRTDTQY
>.|TRBV28|.
ASGAPWETQY
>TRBD1|TRBV7-2|TRBJ1-2
ASSLGGQGTNYGYT
>TRBD2|TRBV13|TRBJ2-1
ASSARAGGVDNEQF